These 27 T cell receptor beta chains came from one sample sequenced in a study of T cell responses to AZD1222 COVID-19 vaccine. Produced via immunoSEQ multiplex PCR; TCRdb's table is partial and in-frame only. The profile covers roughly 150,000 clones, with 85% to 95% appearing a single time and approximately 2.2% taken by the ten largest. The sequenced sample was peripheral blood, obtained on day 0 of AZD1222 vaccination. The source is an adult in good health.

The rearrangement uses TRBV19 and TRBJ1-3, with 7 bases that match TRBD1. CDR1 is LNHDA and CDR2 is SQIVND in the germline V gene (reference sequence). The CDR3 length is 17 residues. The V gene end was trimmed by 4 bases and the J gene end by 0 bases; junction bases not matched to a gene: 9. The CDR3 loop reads CASSSGDSRFSGNTIYF. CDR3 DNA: TGTGCCAGTAGTAGTGGGGACAGCCGCTTCTCTGGAAACACCATATATTTT.

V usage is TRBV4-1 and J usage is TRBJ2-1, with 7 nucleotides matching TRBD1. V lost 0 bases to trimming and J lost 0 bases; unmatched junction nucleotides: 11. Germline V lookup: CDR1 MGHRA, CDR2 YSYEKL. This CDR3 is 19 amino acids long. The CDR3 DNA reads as TGCGCCAGCAGCCAAGATCGGCCAGGGGGATTTAGCTCCTACAATGAGCAGTTCTTC. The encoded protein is CASSQDRPGGFSSYNEQFF.

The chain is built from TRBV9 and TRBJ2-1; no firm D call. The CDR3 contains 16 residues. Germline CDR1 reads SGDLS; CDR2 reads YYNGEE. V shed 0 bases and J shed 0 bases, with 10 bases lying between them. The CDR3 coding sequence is TGTGCCAGCAGCGTAGATATTAACCTCTCCTACAATGAGCAGTTCTTC. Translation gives CASSVDINLSYNEQFF.

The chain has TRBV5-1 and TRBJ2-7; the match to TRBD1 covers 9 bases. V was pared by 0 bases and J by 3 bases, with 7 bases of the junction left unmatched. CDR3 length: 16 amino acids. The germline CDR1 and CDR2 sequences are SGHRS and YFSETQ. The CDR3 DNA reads TGCGCCAGCAGCTTGGACCCCGGGACAGGGTTCTACGAGCAGTACTTC. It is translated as CASSLDPGTGFYEQYF.

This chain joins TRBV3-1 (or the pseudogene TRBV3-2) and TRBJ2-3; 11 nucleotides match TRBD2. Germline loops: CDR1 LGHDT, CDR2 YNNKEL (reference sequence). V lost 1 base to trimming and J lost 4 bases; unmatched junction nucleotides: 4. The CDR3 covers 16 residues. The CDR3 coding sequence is TGTGCCAGCAGCCAAGCACTAGCGGGAGCCGCAGATACGCAGTATTTT. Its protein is CASSQALAGAADTQYF.

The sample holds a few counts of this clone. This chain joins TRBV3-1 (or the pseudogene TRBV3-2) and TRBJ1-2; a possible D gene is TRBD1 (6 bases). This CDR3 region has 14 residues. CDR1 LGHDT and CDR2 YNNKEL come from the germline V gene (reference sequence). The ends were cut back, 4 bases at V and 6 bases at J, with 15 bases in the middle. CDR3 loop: CASSRAGRGNGYTF. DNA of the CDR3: TGTGCCAGCAGCCGTGCGGGCAGGGGCAATGGCTACACCTTC.

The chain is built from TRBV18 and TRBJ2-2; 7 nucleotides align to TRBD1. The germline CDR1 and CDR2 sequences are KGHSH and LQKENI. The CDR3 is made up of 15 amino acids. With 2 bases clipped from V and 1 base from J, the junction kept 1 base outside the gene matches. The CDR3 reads CASSPYRGNTGELFF. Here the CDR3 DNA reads TGTGCCAGCTCACCATACAGGGGGAACACCGGGGAGCTGTTTTTT.

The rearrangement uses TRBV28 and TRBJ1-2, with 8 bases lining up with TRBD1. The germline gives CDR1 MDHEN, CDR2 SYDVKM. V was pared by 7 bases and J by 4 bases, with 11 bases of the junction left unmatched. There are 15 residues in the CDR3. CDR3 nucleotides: TGTGCCAGCACCCTACCCCAGGGGGCATCCTATGGCTACACCTTC. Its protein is CASTLPQGASYGYTF.

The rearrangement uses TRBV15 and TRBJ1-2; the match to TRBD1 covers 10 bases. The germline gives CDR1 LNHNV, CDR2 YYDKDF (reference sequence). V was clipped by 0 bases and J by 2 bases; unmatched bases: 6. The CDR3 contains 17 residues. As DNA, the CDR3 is TGTGCCACCAGCAGAGACCGGACAGGGGGAGGAAACTATGGCTACACCTTC. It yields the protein CATSRDRTGGGNYGYTF.

This CDR3 reads CASSEVGIGNQPQHF. CDR3 DNA: TGTGCCAGCAGTGAAGTGGGGATAGGGAATCAGCCCCAGCATTTT. The chain joins TRBV6-1 to TRBJ1-5; D uncertain. This CDR3 spans 15 amino acids. The V end lost 1 base, the J end lost 4 bases, and 11 bases lay between the germline ends. The germline CDR1 and CDR2 sequences are MNHNS and SASEGT.

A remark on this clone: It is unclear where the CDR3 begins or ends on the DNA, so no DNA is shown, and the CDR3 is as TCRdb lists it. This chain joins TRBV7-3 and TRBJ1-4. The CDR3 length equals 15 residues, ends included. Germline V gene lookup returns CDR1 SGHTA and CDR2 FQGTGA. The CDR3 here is CASSPGGQRVKNCFF.

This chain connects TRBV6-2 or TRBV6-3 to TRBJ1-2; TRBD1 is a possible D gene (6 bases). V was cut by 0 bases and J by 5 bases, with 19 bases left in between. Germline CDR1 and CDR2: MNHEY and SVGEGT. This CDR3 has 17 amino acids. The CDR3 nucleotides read TGTGCCAGCAGTTACTCGATTAGGTCGGACAGCCGATATGGCTACACCTTC. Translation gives CASSYSIRSDSRYGYTF.

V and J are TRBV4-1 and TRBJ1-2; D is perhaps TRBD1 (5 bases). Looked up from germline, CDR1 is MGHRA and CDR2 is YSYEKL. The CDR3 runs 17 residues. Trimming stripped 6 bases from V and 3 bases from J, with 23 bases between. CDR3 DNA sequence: TGCGCCAGCAGAAGCCTTTTACGTAGGGGCAGGGACTATGGCTACACCTTC. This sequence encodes CASRSLLRRGRDYGYTF.

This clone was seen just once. CDR3 DNA: TGCGCCAGCAGCCAAGAAAGTATGAGGGGGCGCGACTATGGCTACACCTTC. Its translation: CASSQESMRGRDYGYTF. The genes are TRBV4-1 and TRBJ1-2; 7 bases match TRBD1. J lost 3 bases, V lost 0 bases, and 10 bases had no gene match. Germline V gene lookup returns CDR1 MGHRA and CDR2 YSYEKL. The CDR3 consists of 17 residues.

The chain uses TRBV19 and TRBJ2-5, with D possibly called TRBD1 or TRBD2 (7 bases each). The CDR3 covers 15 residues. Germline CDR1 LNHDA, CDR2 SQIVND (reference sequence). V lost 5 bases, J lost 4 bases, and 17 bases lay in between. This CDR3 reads CASSPGGQLGETQYF. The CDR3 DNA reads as TGTGCCAGTAGTCCGGGGGGACAGCTAGGAGAGACCCAGTACTTC.

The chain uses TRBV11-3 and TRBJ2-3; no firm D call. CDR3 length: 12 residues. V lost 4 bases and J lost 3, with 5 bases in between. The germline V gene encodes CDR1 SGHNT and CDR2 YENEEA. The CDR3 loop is CASSYQTDTQYF. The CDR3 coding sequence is TGTGCCAGCAGCTACCAGACAGATACGCAGTATTTT.

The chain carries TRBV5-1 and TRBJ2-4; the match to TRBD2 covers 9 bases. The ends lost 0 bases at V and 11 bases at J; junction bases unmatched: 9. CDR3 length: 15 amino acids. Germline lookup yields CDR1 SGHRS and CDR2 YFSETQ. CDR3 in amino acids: CASSLDPAGGRLQYF. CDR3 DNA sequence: TGCGCCAGCAGCTTGGACCCAGCGGGAGGTAGGCTTCAGTACTTC.

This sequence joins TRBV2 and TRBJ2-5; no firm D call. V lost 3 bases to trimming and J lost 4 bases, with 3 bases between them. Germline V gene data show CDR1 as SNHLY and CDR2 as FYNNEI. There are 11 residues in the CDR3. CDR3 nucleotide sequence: TGTGCCAGCAGTGACTTAGAGACCCAGTACTTC. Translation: CASSDLETQYF. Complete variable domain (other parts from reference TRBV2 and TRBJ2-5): EPEVTQTPSHQVTQMGQEVILRCVPISNHLYFYWYRQILGQKVEFLVSFYNNEISEKSEIFDDQFSVERPDGSNFTLKIRSTKLEDSAMYFCASSDLETQYFGPGTRLLVL.

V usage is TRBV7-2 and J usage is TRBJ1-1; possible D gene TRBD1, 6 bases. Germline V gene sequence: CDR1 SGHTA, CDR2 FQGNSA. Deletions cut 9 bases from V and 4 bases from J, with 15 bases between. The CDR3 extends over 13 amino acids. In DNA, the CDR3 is TGTGCCAGTAATCCTACAGGGTTCACTGAAGCTTTCTTT. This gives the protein CASNPTGFTEAFF.

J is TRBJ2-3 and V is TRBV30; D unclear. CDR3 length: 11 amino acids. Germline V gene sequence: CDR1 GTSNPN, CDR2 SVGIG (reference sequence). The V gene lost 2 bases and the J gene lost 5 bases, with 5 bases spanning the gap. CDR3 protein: CAWSSRDTQYF. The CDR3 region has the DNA TGTGCCTGGAGTTCGCGAGATACGCAGTATTTT. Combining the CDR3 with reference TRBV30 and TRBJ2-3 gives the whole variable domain SQTIHQWPATLVQPVGSPLSLECTVEGTSNPNLYWYRQAAGRGLQLLFYSVGIGQISSEVPQNLSASRPQDRQFILSSKKLLLSDSGFYLCAWSSRDTQYFGPGTRLTVL.

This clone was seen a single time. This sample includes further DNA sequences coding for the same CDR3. The CDR3 coding sequence is TGTGCCAGCAGCGTAGGGGTAGGACCGAACACTGAAGCTTTCTTT. It translates to CASSVGVGPNTEAFF. The rearrangement uses TRBV9 and TRBJ1-1; D not resolved. Looked up from germline, CDR1 is SGDLS and CDR2 is YYNGEE. The V end lost 0 bases, the J end lost 1 base, and 10 bases lay between the germline ends. The CDR3 spans 15 residues.

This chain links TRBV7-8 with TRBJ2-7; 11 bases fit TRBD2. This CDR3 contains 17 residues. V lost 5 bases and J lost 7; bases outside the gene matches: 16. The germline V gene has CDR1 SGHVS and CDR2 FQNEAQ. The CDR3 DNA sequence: TGTGCCAGCAGCCTGACTCGGACTAGCGGGCCGTCTAAAGAGCAGTACTTC. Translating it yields CASSLTRTSGPSKEQYF.

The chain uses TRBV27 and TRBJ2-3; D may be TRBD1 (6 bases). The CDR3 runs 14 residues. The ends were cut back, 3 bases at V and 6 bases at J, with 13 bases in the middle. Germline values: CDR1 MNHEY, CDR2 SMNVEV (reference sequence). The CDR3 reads CASSLAGAADTQYF. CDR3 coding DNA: TGTGCCAGCAGTTTGGCAGGGGCGGCGGATACGCAGTATTTT.

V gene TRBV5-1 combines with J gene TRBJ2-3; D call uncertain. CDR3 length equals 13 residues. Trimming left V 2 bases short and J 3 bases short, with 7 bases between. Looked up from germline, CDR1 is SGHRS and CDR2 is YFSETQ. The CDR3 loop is CASSFAMTDTQYF. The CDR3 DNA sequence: TGCGCCAGCAGCTTTGCGATGACAGATACGCAGTATTTT.

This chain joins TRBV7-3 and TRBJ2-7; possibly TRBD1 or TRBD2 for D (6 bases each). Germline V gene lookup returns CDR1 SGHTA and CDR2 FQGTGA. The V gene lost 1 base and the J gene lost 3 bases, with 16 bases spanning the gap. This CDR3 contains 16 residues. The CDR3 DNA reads TGTGCCAGCAGCTTAAATCCGGGGGCTGGTGGCTACGAGCAGTACTTC. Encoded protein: CASSLNPGAGGYEQYF.

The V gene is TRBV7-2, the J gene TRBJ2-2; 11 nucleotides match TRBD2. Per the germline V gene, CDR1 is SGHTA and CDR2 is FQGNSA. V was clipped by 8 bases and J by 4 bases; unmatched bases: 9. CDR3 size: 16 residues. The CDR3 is CASCIAGGPFTGELFF. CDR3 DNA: TGTGCCAGCTGTATAGCGGGGGGGCCGTTCACCGGGGAGCTGTTTTTT.

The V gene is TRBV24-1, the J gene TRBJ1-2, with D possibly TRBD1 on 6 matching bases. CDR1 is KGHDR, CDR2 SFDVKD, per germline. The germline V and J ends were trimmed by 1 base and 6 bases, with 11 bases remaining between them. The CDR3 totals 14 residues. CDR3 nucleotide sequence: TGTGCCACCAGTGATTTAGGCAGGGGTGATGGCTACACCTTC. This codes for CATSDLGRGDGYTF.